These T cell receptor beta chains were read from a single sample in a study of hypomethylating agent response in myelodysplastic syndrome. Profiling relied on immunoSEQ multiplex PCR, and the TCRdb table lists in-frame clones only, not all of them. This sample has around 5,700 clones, with approximately 80% found just once. The material sequenced was bone marrow, taken before or after starting hypomethylating agent treatment for myelodysplastic syndrome (not recorded which). These receptors all come from a human donor with myelodysplastic syndrome. CDR3s include the opening cysteine and the closing phenylalanine or tryptophan. The D gene is left open where the match is weak. The listing skips clone size in some rows; elsewhere it reads once, few, many or a size class.

TRBJ1-1	NA	TRBV4-1	few	13	TGCGCCAGCAGCTCACAGGGAAACACTGAAGCTTTCTTT	CASSSQGNTEAFF
TRBJ1-3	NA	TRBV9	NA	16	TGTGCCAGCAGCGTAGATGGCGGAGCCTCTGGAAACACCATATATTTT	CASSVDGGASGNTIYF
TRBJ2-1	NA	TRBV27	NA	14	TGTGCCAGCAGTTTGGCGGGATCTGTGAATGAGCAGTTCTTC	CASSLAGSVNEQFF
TRBJ2-7	NA	TRBV27	NA	14	TGTGCCAGCACGCCAGGGGCCTCCTCGGGGGAGCAGTACTTC	CASTPGASSGEQYF
TRBJ2-3	TRBD2	TRBV5-1	NA	14	TGCGCCAGCAAGGACGGGAGGGCCGCAGATACGCAGTATTTT	CASKDGRAADTQYF
TRBJ1-3	NA	TRBV7-6	NA	14	TGTGCCAGCAGCCTCAGGGTTCCTGGAAACACCATATATTTT	CASSLRVPGNTIYF
TRBJ2-7	NA	TRBV28	NA	15	TGTGCCAGCATGCCCCCCCCGACAGGTTCCTACGAGCAGTACTTC	CASMPPPTGSYEQYF
TRBJ2-5	TRBD2	TRBV5-1	NA	16	TGCGCCAGCAGCTTGGCCCGGGAGGGCCCTCGCGAGACCCAGTACTTC	CASSLAREGPRETQYF
TRBJ2-1	TRBD2	TRBV28	NA	14	TGTGCCAGCGAGCGGGAGACCTCCTACAATGAGCAGTTCTTC	CASERETSYNEQFF
TRBJ2-1	TRBD2	TRBV19	NA	13	TGTGCCAGTAAGACTAGCGGGAGGAATGAGCAGTTCTTC	CASKTSGRNEQFF
TRBJ1-2	NA	TRBV10-3	NA	15	TGTGCCATCAGTGTTGAGGAGGGACCTAACTATGGCTACACCTTC	CAISVEEGPNYGYTF
TRBJ1-2	NA	TRBV27	few	13	TGTGCCAGCAGTTCTCAGGGGAACTATGGCTACACCTTC	CASSSQGNYGYTF
TRBJ2-7	TRBD1	TRBV5-1	NA	16	TGCGCCAGCAGCTCCCCCCCGGGACAGGGGGTCCACGAGCAGTACTTC	CASSSPPGQGVHEQYF
TRBJ2-3	TRBD2	TRBV7-2	NA	15	TGTGCCAGCAGCGCACTAGCGGGAGTAACAGATACGCAGTATTTT	CASSALAGVTDTQYF
TRBJ2-5	NA	TRBV15	NA	15	TGTGCCACCAGCAGAGTTGGGAGAACCCAAGAGACCCAGTACTTC	CATSRVGRTQETQYF
TRBJ2-1	TRBD1	TRBV28	NA	16	TGTGCCAGCAGTTCGTACAGGGGGCTAACCTACAATGAGCAGTTCTTC	CASSSYRGLTYNEQFF
TRBJ2-5	TRBD1	TRBV29-1	NA	13	TGCAGCGTAATGGGACAGGGGGTTGGTGAGCAGTACTTC	CSVMGQGVGEQYF
TRBJ1-1	NA	TRBV9	NA	14	TGTGCCAGCAGCCCCCCTGGACAGAACACTGAAGCTTTCTTT	CASSPPGQNTEAFF
TRBJ1-4	TRBD1	TRBV5-4	NA	16	TGTGCCAGCAGCTTGTTTTCGGGGACAGGGCGAGAAAAACTGTTTTTT	CASSLFSGTGREKLFF
TRBJ1-1	NA	TRBV5-1	NA	13	TGCGCCAGCAGCTTAACAAGGGACACTGAAGCTTTCTTT	CASSLTRDTEAFF
TRBJ2-3	TRBD2	TRBV7-3	NA	16	TGTGCCAGCAGCCGGCGGGGGACTTCGCGCACAGATACGCAGTATTTT	CASSRRGTSRTDTQYF
TRBJ2-7	TRBD2	TRBV11-3	NA	14	TGTGCCAGCAGCTTAGTCGGGGGGGGCTACGAGCAGTACTTC	CASSLVGGGYEQYF
TRBJ2-7	NA	TRBV6-5	NA	14	TGTGCCAGCAGTTACTCGGCAGATACTCGGGAGCAGTACTTC	CASSYSADTREQYF
TRBJ1-6	TRBD1	TRBV2	NA	14	TGTGCCAGCAGGGAAAGACAGGGCTCCTCACCCCTCCACTTT	CASRERQGSSPLHF
TRBJ2-6	NA	TRBV9	once	14	TGTGCCAGCAGCGTAAGGATTGGGGCCAACGTCCTGACTTTC	CASSVRIGANVLTF
TRBJ1-1	NA	TRBV5-1	NA	14	TGCGCCAGCAGCTTGACCCCGGGGATTACTGAAGCTTTCTTT	CASSLTPGITEAFF
TRBJ2-7	TRBD2	TRBV28	once	16	TGTGCCAGCAGCCCTCATTTGACTAGCGGGGCCTACGAGCAGTACTTC	CASSPHLTSGAYEQYF
TRBJ2-6	NA	TRBV5-1	NA	16	TGCGCCAGCAGCCTAATTCCAGGGGACGGGGCCAACGTCCTGACTTTC	CASSLIPGDGANVLTF
TRBJ1-5	TRBD1	TRBV18	NA	16	TGTGCCAGCTCACCCCGCGGACAGGGTGTCGGTCAGCCCCAGCATTTT	CASSPRGQGVGQPQHF
TRBJ2-7	NA	TRBV19	few	15	TGTGCCAGTAGTATTGAGGAGCCCACCTCCTACGAGCAGTACTTC	CASSIEEPTSYEQYF
TRBJ2-2	NA	TRBV6-4	NA	15	TGTGCCAGCAGTGGCGCCGGGGCCAAAACCGGGGAGCTGTTTTTT	CASSGAGAKTGELFF
TRBJ2-1	NA	TRBV11-3	once	13	TGTGCCAGCAGCTCCCTACAGTACAATGAGCAGTTCTTC	CASSSLQYNEQFF
TRBJ1-4	NA	TRBV5-1	NA	16	TGCGCCAGCAGCGACCACCGTGGGGGGGGTAATGAAAAACTGTTTTTT	CASSDHRGGGNEKLFF
TRBJ2-1	NA	TRBV6-1	once	12	TGTGCCGGGACGGGTGGCTACAATGAGCAGTTCTTC	CAGTGGYNEQFF
TRBJ1-6	NA	TRBV5-5	NA	15	TGTGCCAGCAGCTTAAGACAGAATTATAATTCACCCCTCCACTTT	CASSLRQNYNSPLHF
TRBJ2-1	TRBD2	TRBV27	NA	14	TGTGCCAGCAGTTGGCTAGCGGGATCTAATGAGCAGTTCTTC	CASSWLAGSNEQFF
TRBJ1-2	TRBD1	TRBV6-5	NA	14	TGTGCCAGCAGTTTCGGACAGGGGGCGCTTGGCTACACCTTC	CASSFGQGALGYTF
TRBJ1-3	TRBD1	TRBV7-8	NA	15	TGTGCCAGCAGCTTAGGGGGCGGGACAGGTCACACCATATATTTT	CASSLGGGTGHTIYF
TRBJ2-1	TRBD2	TRBV18	NA	15	TGTGCCAGCTCACCAACTAGCGGGGGGGCTAGTGAGCAGTTCTTC	CASSPTSGGASEQFF
TRBJ2-3	TRBD2	TRBV5-5	NA	15	TGTGCCAGCAGCCCTCAGCGGGAGGTAGCAGATACGCAGTATTTT	CASSPQREVADTQYF
TRBJ2-1	TRBD2	TRBV27	NA	17	TGTGCCAGCAGTTTAAGGGCGGCGGGAGCGACCTACAATGAGCAGTTCTTC	CASSLRAAGATYNEQFF
TRBJ1-1	TRBD1	TRBV19	NA	19	TGTGCCAGTAGTATAGCGACACCCGGGACAGCTCTTGGGAACACTGAAGCTTTCTTT	CASSIATPGTALGNTEAFF
TRBJ1-5	NA	TRBV19	NA	14	TGTGCCAGTAAATTTTGGAATAGCAATCAGCCCCAGCATTTT	CASKFWNSNQPQHF
TRBJ2-2	NA	TRBV18	few	13	TGTGCCAGCTCACCACAGAACACCGGGGAGCTGTTTTTT	CASSPQNTGELFF
TRBJ1-1	TRBD1	TRBV5-1	NA	14	TGCGCCAGCAGCTTGAGACAGGGGGCCACTGAAGCTTTCTTT	CASSLRQGATEAFF
TRBJ1-1	TRBD1	TRBV11-3	NA	14	TGTGCCAGCAGCTCGGGACAGCCGAACGCTGAAGCTTTCTTT	CASSSGQPNAEAFF
TRBJ1-3	NA	TRBV6-1	NA	14	TGTGCCAGCAGTTCTCGGACCGTAGGAAACACCATATATTTT	CASSSRTVGNTIYF
TRBJ2-6	NA	TRBV7-2	NA	18	TGTGCCAGCAGCTCGGCTTTTTTAGGGGGGACTGGGGCCAACGTCCTGACTTTC	CASSSAFLGGTGANVLTF
TRBJ2-2	NA	TRBV5-1	once	16	TGCGCCAGCAGCTTGACAACAGGGAGGGGGACCGGGGAGCTGTTTTTT	CASSLTTGRGTGELFF
TRBJ1-1	NA	TRBV2	NA	10	TGTGCCAGCTCATCAGGTGAAGCTTTCTTT	CASSSGEAFF
TRBJ1-4	NA	TRBV7-9	NA	13	TGTGCCAGCAGCTTCGGAGGAAATGAAAAACTGTTTTTT	CASSFGGNEKLFF
TRBJ1-2	NA	TRBV28	NA	14	TGTGCCAGCAGTTCTGGGGGCTTAAAGGATGGCTACACCTTC	CASSSGGLKDGYTF
TRBJ2-7	TRBD1	TRBV6-6	NA	13	TGTGCCAGCCTCGGGACAGGGAGAAACGAGCAGTACTTC	CASLGTGRNEQYF
TRBJ2-7	TRBD1	TRBV4-2	NA	16	TGTGCCAGCAGCCAAAAGATAGGGACAGGGGTGGTCGAGCAGTACTTC	CASSQKIGTGVVEQYF